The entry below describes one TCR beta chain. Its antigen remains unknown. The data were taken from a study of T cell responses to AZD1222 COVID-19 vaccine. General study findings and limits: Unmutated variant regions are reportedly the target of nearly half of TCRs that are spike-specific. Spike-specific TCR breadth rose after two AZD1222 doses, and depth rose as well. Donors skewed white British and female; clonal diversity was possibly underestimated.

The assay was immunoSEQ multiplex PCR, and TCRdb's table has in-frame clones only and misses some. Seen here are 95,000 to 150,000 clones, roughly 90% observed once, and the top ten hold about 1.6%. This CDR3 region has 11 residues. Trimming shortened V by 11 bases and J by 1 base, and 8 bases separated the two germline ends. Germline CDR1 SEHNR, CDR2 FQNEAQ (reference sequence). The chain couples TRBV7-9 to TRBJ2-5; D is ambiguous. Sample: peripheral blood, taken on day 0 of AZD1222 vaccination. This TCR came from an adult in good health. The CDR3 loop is CAFGAQETQYF. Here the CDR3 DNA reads TGTGCCTTCGGTGCCCAAGAGACCCAGTACTTC.